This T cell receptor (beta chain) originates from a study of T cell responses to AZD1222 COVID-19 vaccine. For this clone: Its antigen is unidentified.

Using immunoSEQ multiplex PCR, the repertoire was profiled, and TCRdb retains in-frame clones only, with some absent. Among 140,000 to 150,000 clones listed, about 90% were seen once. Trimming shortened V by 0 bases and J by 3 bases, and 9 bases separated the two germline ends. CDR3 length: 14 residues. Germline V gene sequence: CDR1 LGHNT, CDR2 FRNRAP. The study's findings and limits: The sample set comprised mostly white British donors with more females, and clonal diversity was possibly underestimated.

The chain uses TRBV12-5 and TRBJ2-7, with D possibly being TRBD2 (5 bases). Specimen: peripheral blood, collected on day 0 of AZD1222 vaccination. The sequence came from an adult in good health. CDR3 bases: TGTGCTAGTGGTTTGGTACCGGGGATCTACGAGCAGTACTTC. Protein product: CASGLVPGIYEQYF.